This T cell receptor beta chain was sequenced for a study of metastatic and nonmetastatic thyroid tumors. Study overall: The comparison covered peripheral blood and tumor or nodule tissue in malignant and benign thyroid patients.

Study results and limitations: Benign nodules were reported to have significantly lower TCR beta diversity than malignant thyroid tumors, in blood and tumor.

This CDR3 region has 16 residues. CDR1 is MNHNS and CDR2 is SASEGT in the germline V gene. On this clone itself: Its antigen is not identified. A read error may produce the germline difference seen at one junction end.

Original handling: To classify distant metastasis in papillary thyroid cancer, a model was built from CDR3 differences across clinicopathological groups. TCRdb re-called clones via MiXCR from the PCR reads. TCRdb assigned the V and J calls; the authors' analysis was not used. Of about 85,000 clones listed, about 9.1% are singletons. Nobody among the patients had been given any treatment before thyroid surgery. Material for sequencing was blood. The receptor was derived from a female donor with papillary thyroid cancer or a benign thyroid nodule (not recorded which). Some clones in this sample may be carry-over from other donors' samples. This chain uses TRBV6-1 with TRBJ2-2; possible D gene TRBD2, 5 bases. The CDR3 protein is CASSGIAWESTGELFF. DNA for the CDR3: TGTGCCAGCAGTGGGATAGCGTGGGAGAGCACCGGGGAGCTTTTTTTT.